The sequence of this TCR beta chain was determined in a study of OX40 agonist ivuxolimab in advanced cancers. Study as a whole: The patients received agonistic anti-OX40 (CD134) antibody ivuxolimab. Participants could have had prior anti-PD-1, anti-PD-L1 or anti-CTLA-4 therapy, and 40% had some. The dose-escalation cohort had hepatocellular carcinoma, melanoma, renal cell or head and neck cancer. Notes on the study in general: Clonal expansion was seen in CD4+ and CD8+ blood T cells by week 6 at 0.1 to 3.0 mg/kg.

As concerns this clone: What it recognizes is unknown.

Trimming took 9 bases from V and 1 from J; bases not matched to a gene: 5. This CDR3 comprises 13 residues. The germline CDR1 and CDR2 sequences are WSHSY and SAAADI. Using immunoSEQ multiplex PCR, the repertoire was profiled, and TCRdb retains in-frame clones only, with some absent. Seen here are tens of thousands of clones, 79% observed once, and the top ten hold approximately 1.1%. The input for sequencing was CD4+ or CD8+ T cells sorted from blood, taken in a trial of the OX40 agonist ivuxolimab. The sequence was obtained from an adult with an advanced solid tumor such as melanoma, head and neck, liver or kidney cancer. The chain couples TRBV10-2 to TRBJ1-1; 7 positions match TRBD1. The CDR3 region is CASLRDRNTEAFF. CDR3 nucleotides: TGCGCCAGTCTACGGGACAGGAACACTGAAGCTTTCTTT.